These 32 T cell receptor beta chains came from one sample sequenced in a study of T cells after yellow fever vaccination. TCRdb reprocessed the 5' RACE reads via MiXCR and lists one record per CDR3 protein. Here the sample spans about 120,000 distinct CDR3 sequences, more than 7.5% being singletons. The input for sequencing was CD8+ T cells sorted from PBMCs, taken on the day of the yellow fever booster vaccination. These receptors came from a man younger than 30 who received the YFV17D yellow fever vaccine.

The gene calls are TRBV3-1 and TRBJ1-6; weak D call: TRBD1 (5 bases). The CDR3 totals 18 residues. The V gene's germline CDR1 is LGHDT and CDR2 YNNKEL (reference sequence). Trimming stripped 3 bases from V and 1 base from J, with 16 bases between. The CDR3 DNA reads TGTGCCAGCAGCCATGGGGGGGGGGATTCATCCTATAATTCACCCCTCCACTTT. It yields the protein CASSHGGGDSSYNSPLHF.

This clonotype has just a few counts. The V call is TRBV7-8, the J call TRBJ1-2; no clear D. Germline CDR1 and CDR2: SGHVS and FQNEAQ. The CDR3 covers 15 residues. V lost 4 bases and J 8 bases, leaving 20 bases between the germline ends. DNA for the CDR3: TGTGCCAGCAGCTCGAGTTGGGGTGGGAAACGAGGCTACACCTTC. It codes for CASSSSWGGKRGYTF.

This clonotype appeared many times. This chain joins TRBV7-6 and TRBJ2-2, with 7 bases matching TRBD2. This CDR3 has 16 amino acids. CDR1 is SGHVS, CDR2 FNYEAQ, per germline. The V and J ends lost 4 bases and 1 base, in that order; junction bases with no gene match: 6. CDR3 residues: CASSYGGGMNTGELFF. The CDR3 coding sequence is TGTGCCAGCAGCTATGGGGGGGGAATGAACACCGGGGAGCTGTTTTTT.

The V call is TRBV12-3 or TRBV12-4, the J call TRBJ2-2; 10 bases align to TRBD2. J gave up 7 bases and V 9 bases, and 8 bases lay outside the gene matches. The CDR3 is 14 residues long. Here the CDR3 reads CASSSGGAVGELFF. The CDR3 DNA reads TGTGCCAGTAGCAGCGGGGGGGCGGTCGGGGAGCTGTTTTTT.

This clonotype has only a few counts. The rearrangement links TRBV2 to TRBJ2-5; 12 positions match TRBD2. The V segment lost 2 bases and the J segment 3 bases; nucleotides outside the gene matches: 4. The CDR3 consists of 16 residues. From germline, CDR1 is SNHLY and CDR2 FYNNEI. This CDR3 reads CASSERTSGAKETQYF. The CDR3 DNA follows: TGTGCCAGCAGTGAAAGGACTAGCGGGGCTAAAGAGACCCAGTACTTC.

This clonotype was observed a handful of times. The chain links TRBV5-1 to TRBJ2-7; the D gene could be TRBD1 or TRBD2 (6 bases each). V was trimmed by 4 bases and J by 5 bases, leaving 19 bases between them. The CDR3 is 15 residues long. Germline CDR1 and CDR2: SGHRS and YFSETQ. The CDR3 here is CASSPRWGAIHEQYV. CDR3 in DNA: TGCGCCAGCAGCCCGAGGTGGGGGGCGATTCACGAGCAGTACGTC.

This clonotype came up many times. This chain joins TRBV11-2 and TRBJ2-1; TRBD2 agrees at 9 bases. Trimming at V came to 8 bases and at J to 3 bases, leaving 5 bases not matched to a gene. Germline CDR1 SGHAT, CDR2 FQNNGV. The CDR3 totals 14 residues. The CDR3: CASSTSGYYNEQFF. The CDR3 DNA is TGTGCCAGCTCCACTAGCGGGTACTACAATGAGCAGTTCTTC.

This clonotype was seen many times. The V gene is TRBV7-6, the J gene TRBJ2-7; maybe TRBD1 (5 bases). This CDR3 is 14 amino acids long. CDR1 and CDR2 from the germline V gene are SGHVS and FNYEAQ. The germline V and J ends were trimmed by 5 bases and 2 bases, with 13 bases remaining between them. The CDR3 nucleotides are TGTGCCAGCAGCCAAAACAGGCGACCCTACGAGCAGTACTTC. Protein: CASSQNRRPYEQYF. The complete variable domain, with remaining parts taken from reference TRBV7-6 and TRBJ2-7, reads GAGVSQSPRYKVTKRGQDVALRCDPISGHVSLYWYRQALGQGPEFLTYFNYEAQQDKSGLPNDRFSAERPEGSISTLTIQRTEQRDSAMYRCASSQNRRPYEQYFGPGTRLTVT.

This clonotype has only a few counts. V is TRBV2 and J is TRBJ2-7, with D maybe TRBD2 (6 bases). Germline lookup yields CDR1 SNHLY and CDR2 FYNNEI. The V and J ends lost 7 bases and 1 base respectively, with 14 bases between them. This CDR3 has 14 residues. The CDR3 region is CASTGAGRSYEQYF. The CDR3 DNA reads TGTGCCAGCACTGGGGCAGGGAGGTCCTACGAGCAGTACTTC.

The V gene is TRBV4-3, the J gene TRBJ2-7; tentative D call: TRBD2 (5 bases). In germline, CDR1 is LGHNA, CDR2 YSLEER. This CDR3 has 13 amino acids. V was pared by 1 base and J by 5 bases, with 9 bases between. The CDR3 coding sequence is TGCGCCAGCAGCCAAGGTGAGGGTAACGAGCAGTACTTC. Protein: CASSQGEGNEQYF.

J is TRBJ2-1 and V is TRBV10-3; 8 bases fit TRBD2. This CDR3 contains 13 residues. The junction had 5 bases not matched to a gene; V was cut back by 10 bases and J by 3 bases. Germline lookup yields CDR1 ENHRY and CDR2 SYGVKD. CDR3 coding DNA: TGTGCCACGGCGGGGGGATTCTACAATGAGCAGTTCTTC. Its translation: CATAGGFYNEQFF.

The J gene is TRBJ2-5, the V gene TRBV5-4; 12 nucleotides line up with TRBD2. CDR3 length: 15 residues. From germline, CDR1 is SGHNT and CDR2 YYREEE (reference sequence). The ends lost 3 bases at V and 3 bases at J; junction bases unmatched: 3. The CDR3 reads CASSSWTSGEETQYF. CDR3 sequence (DNA): TGTGCCAGCAGCTCCTGGACTAGCGGGGAAGAGACCCAGTACTTC.

The chain recombines TRBV4-1 with TRBJ2-5; possibly TRBD1 or TRBD2 for D (5 bases each). V lost 5 bases and J 9 bases, leaving 22 bases between the germline ends. The CDR3 is made up of 15 amino acids. CDR1 and CDR2 from the germline V gene are MGHRA and YSYEKL. Here the CDR3 reads CASSYLGAGPLAQYF. CDR3 nucleotides: TGCGCCAGCAGCTATCTCGGGGCAGGTCCTTTGGCCCAGTACTTC.

The genes are TRBV27 and TRBJ2-7; D is undetermined. The CDR3 sequence is 12 residues long. The V gene's germline CDR1 is MNHEY and CDR2 SMNVEV (reference sequence). V was trimmed by 6 bases and J by 5 bases, leaving 11 bases between them. The CDR3 DNA reads as TGTGCCAGCAGGTCTCATATCAACGAGCAGTACTTC. Translating gives CASRSHINEQYF.

V usage is TRBV29-1 and J usage is TRBJ1-1; the D is unclear. CDR1 is SQVTM and CDR2 is ANQGSEA in the germline V gene. Trimming shortened V by 4 bases and J by 1 base, and 7 bases separated the two germline ends. The CDR3 is 12 amino acids. In DNA, the CDR3 is TGCAGCGTTGGAAGGCCGAACACTGAAGCTTTCTTT. This gives the protein CSVGRPNTEAFF. The full variable domain, in which reference TRBV29-1 and TRBJ1-1 provide the parts outside the CDR3, is SAVISQKPSRDICQRGTSLTIQCQVDSQVTMMFWYRQQPGQSLTLIATANQGSEATYESGFVIDKFPISRPNLTFSTLTVSNMSPEDSSIYLCSVGRPNTEAFFGQGTRLTVV.

V and J are TRBV12-5 and TRBJ2-5, with TRBD1 matching over 8 bases. Germline-derived CDR1 and CDR2 are LGHNT and FRNRAP. The CDR3 covers 12 residues. The J segment lost 4 bases and the V segment lost 5 bases, leaving 0 bases of the junction unmatched. CDR3 protein: CASGTGGETQYF. In nucleotides, the CDR3 is TGTGCTAGTGGTACAGGGGGAGAGACCCAGTACTTC.

The chain carries TRBV4-1 and TRBJ1-2; 7 bases map to TRBD1. CDR3 length equals 17 residues. In germline, CDR1 is MGHRA, CDR2 YSYEKL. With V trimmed by 4 bases and J by 3 bases, 14 bases remained unmatched. DNA of the CDR3: TGCGCCAGCAGCCCGAAAGGAGATACAGGGGAGTACTATGGCTACACCTTC. As protein: CASSPKGDTGEYYGYTF.

This clonotype has ten or more counts. The genes are TRBV9 and TRBJ1-6; TRBD1 aligns across 8 bases. Trimming cost V 3 bases and J 8 bases; bases outside gene matches: 10. The CDR3 has 16 amino acids. Germline V lookup: CDR1 SGDLS, CDR2 YYNGEE. The CDR3 loop reads CASSGRTDRVDSPLHF. The CDR3 coding sequence is TGTGCCAGCAGCGGAAGGACGGACAGGGTCGATTCACCCCTCCACTTT.

A few counts support this clonotype. V gene TRBV7-9 combines with J gene TRBJ1-6; possible D gene TRBD1, 6 bases. There are 15 residues in the CDR3. The germline V gene encodes CDR1 SEHNR and CDR2 FQNEAQ (reference sequence). Deletions cut 1 base from V and 9 bases from J, with 13 bases between. CDR3 coding DNA: TGTGCCAGCAGCTTAGTTGGGGGGCTAGGTTCACCCCTCCACTTT. Translation gives CASSLVGGLGSPLHF.

J is TRBJ2-3 and V is TRBV5-1, with D perhaps assigned TRBD1 or TRBD2 (5 bases each). This CDR3 is built from 15 residues. Trimming removed 6 bases at V and 2 bases at J, with 16 bases between. From germline, CDR1 is SGHRS and CDR2 YFSETQ. CDR3 sequence: CASTSRDLFTDTQYF. In nucleotides, the CDR3 is TGCGCCAGCACCTCCCGGGACCTATTCACAGATACGCAGTATTTT. Variable domain in full (rest from reference TRBV5-1 and TRBJ2-3): KAGVTQTPRYLIKTRGQQVTLSCSPISGHRSVSWYQQTPGQGLQFLFEYFSETQRNKGNFPGRFSGRQFSNSRSEMNVSTLELGDSALYLCASTSRDLFTDTQYFGPGTRLTVL.

This clonotype turned up a few times. This chain uses TRBV7-3 with TRBJ2-7; D gene uncertain. The CDR3 spans 15 residues. Germline V gives CDR1 SGHTA, CDR2 FQGTGA. Trimming pared 7 bases from V and 2 bases from J, leaving 18 bases between. CDR3 nucleotide sequence: TGTGCCAGCACCCTCGACCCCGTAAGGGCCTACGAGCAGTACTTC. It is translated as CASTLDPVRAYEQYF.

The chain carries TRBV15 and TRBJ1-6; D is possibly TRBD1 (5 bases). The germline gives CDR1 LNHNV, CDR2 YYDKDF (reference sequence). V lost 0 bases and J 11 bases, leaving 20 bases between the germline ends. The CDR3 extends over 17 amino acids. The CDR3 sequence: CATSREGPGRGDPPLHF. Here the CDR3 DNA reads TGTGCCACCAGCAGAGAGGGCCCGGGACGGGGGGACCCACCCCTCCACTTT.

This clonotype was picked up a small number of times. The gene calls are TRBV5-6 and TRBJ2-1; D is possibly TRBD1 (6 bases). V was pared by 1 base and J by 3 bases, with 17 bases between. The CDR3 contains 17 residues. Per the germline V gene, CDR1 is SGHDT and CDR2 is YYEEEE. CDR3 in amino acids: CASSLFDGGQIYNEQFF. The CDR3 DNA reads TGTGCCAGCAGCTTGTTTGATGGGGGCCAAATCTACAATGAGCAGTTCTTC.

This clonotype has ten or more counts. The rearrangement uses TRBV6-5 and TRBJ2-3; 9 bases map to TRBD2. Unmatched junction bases numbered 8, after V lost 6 bases and J lost 4 bases. Germline assignment: CDR1 MNHEY and CDR2 SVGAGI. CDR3 length equals 15 residues. CDR3 region: CASSYVAGESDTQYF. The DNA for the CDR3 is TGTGCCAGCAGCTATGTAGCGGGGGAGTCAGATACGCAGTATTTT.

The chain employs TRBV7-3 and TRBJ1-1; 11 bases match TRBD1. The ends lost 4 bases at V and 3 bases at J; junction bases unmatched: 1. Germline CDR1 and CDR2: SGHTA and FQGTGA. CDR3 length equals 14 residues. The CDR3 is CASSSGQGDTEAFF. CDR3 sequence (DNA): TGTGCCAGCAGCTCGGGACAGGGGGACACTGAAGCTTTCTTT.

The gene calls are TRBV4-1 and TRBJ1-4, with 9 bases lining up with TRBD1. V lost 3 bases to trimming and J lost 7 bases; unmatched junction nucleotides: 6. Germline V gives CDR1 MGHRA, CDR2 YSYEKL. There are 15 residues in the CDR3. The CDR3 sequence is CASSQYTGGGEKLFF. The CDR3 DNA sequence: TGCGCCAGCAGCCAGTATACAGGGGGCGGTGAAAAACTGTTTTTT.

The J gene is TRBJ1-2, the V gene TRBV20-1; TRBD1 matches 10 bases. This CDR3 region has 14 residues. From germline, CDR1 is DFQATT and CDR2 SNEGSKA (reference sequence). The J segment lost 7 bases and the V segment lost 0 bases, leaving 5 bases of the junction unmatched. CDR3 amino acids: CSARDRQGAGGYTF. CDR3 sequence (DNA): TGCAGTGCTAGAGATAGACAGGGGGCCGGTGGCTACACCTTC.

In its sample, this clonotype was seen a few times. The rearrangement uses TRBV29-1 and TRBJ2-1, with D unresolved. V shed 4 bases and J shed 0 bases, with 7 bases lying between them. This CDR3 has 13 amino acids. CDR1 is SQVTM and CDR2 is ANQGSEA in the germline V gene. Written as DNA, the CDR3 is TGCAGCGTTGGGGATAGCTCCTACAATGAGCAGTTCTTC. Amino acid sequence: CSVGDSSYNEQFF.

This chain links TRBV6-2 or TRBV6-3 with TRBJ2-3, with D hard to call. V was clipped by 3 bases and J by 5 bases, with 12 bases between them. The CDR3 consists of 14 residues. Germline CDR1 is MNHEY and CDR2 is SVGEGT. This CDR3 reads CASSYGQRVDTQYF. The CDR3 nucleotides read TGTGCCAGCAGTTATGGCCAACGGGTAGATACGCAGTATTTT.

This clonotype came up a few times. This rearrangement joins TRBV11-2 to TRBJ2-1; no firm D call. CDR1 SGHAT and CDR2 FQNNGV come from the germline V gene. CDR3 length: 15 amino acids. V gave up 4 bases and J gave up 10 bases, with 20 bases separating them. CDR3 amino acids: CASSSVVVGIREQFF. The DNA of the CDR3 is TGTGCCAGCAGCTCGGTGGTGGTAGGGATACGAGAGCAGTTCTTC. The full variable domain, in which reference TRBV11-2 and TRBJ2-1 provide the parts outside the CDR3, is EAGVAQSPRYKIIEKRQSVAFWCNPISGHATLYWYQQILGQGPKLLIQFQNNGVVDDSQLPKDRFSAERLKGVDSTLKIQPAKLEDSAVYLCASSSVVVGIREQFFGPGTRLTVL.

This chain uses TRBV4-2 with TRBJ2-2; perhaps TRBD1 as D (5 bases). The CDR3 consists of 16 residues. The germline V and J ends were trimmed by 0 bases and 0 bases, with 8 bases remaining between them. Germline loops: CDR1 LGHNA, CDR2 YNFKEQ. The CDR3 sequence is CASSQEMGPNTGELFF. CDR3 DNA sequence: TGTGCCAGCAGCCAAGAGATGGGGCCGAACACCGGGGAGCTGTTTTTT.

This clonotype was seen many times. The chain links TRBV5-1 to TRBJ2-1; D is tentatively TRBD1 or TRBD2 (6 bases each). V was clipped by 4 bases and J by 6 bases, with 17 bases between them. This CDR3 contains 15 residues. Germline CDR1 is SGHRS and CDR2 is YFSETQ. The CDR3 region is CASSLQRGAFNEQFF. For the CDR3, the DNA is TGCGCCAGCAGCCTCCAGAGGGGGGCCTTCAATGAGCAGTTCTTC. Variable domain in full (rest from reference TRBV5-1 and TRBJ2-1): KAGVTQTPRYLIKTRGQQVTLSCSPISGHRSVSWYQQTPGQGLQFLFEYFSETQRNKGNFPGRFSGRQFSNSRSEMNVSTLELGDSALYLCASSLQRGAFNEQFFGPGTRLTVL.